A single sample is the source of the 21 T cell receptor beta chains below, sequenced in a study of cytomegalovirus exposure and HLA in healthy donors (dated by TCRdb to 2016 to 2017). The library was produced with the immunoSEQ multiplex PCR assay. This immuneACCESS table, as held by TCRdb, lists in-frame sequences with V and J called but not all clones. Of the missing ones, under half trace to an unresolved V gene in checked studies; the others have no known cause. This sample lists some 200,000 clones; 70% to 85% were detected once. The ten most abundant clones make up around an eighth of the sample. The specimen was PBMCs. These receptors were taken from a woman under 40 in good health and CMV-seropositive.

The V gene is TRBV2, the J gene TRBJ2-5; 8 positions agree with TRBD1. CDR3 length equals 15 residues. The germline V gene has CDR1 SNHLY and CDR2 FYNNEI. The J segment lost 1 base and the V segment lost 8 bases, leaving 9 bases of the junction unmatched. The CDR3 loop is CASGGTGIPQETQYF. Written as DNA, the CDR3 is TGTGCCAGCGGTGGGACAGGAATACCCCAAGAGACCCAGTACTTC.

This sequence joins TRBV7-9 and TRBJ2-7, with TRBD1 matching 7 bases. CDR1 and CDR2 from the germline V gene are SEHNR and FQNEAQ (reference sequence). CDR3 size: 15 residues. Trimming removed 5 bases from V and 3 bases from J; junction bases left unmatched: 10. The CDR3 region has the DNA TGTGCCAGCAGCATCGGGACAGCATCCGACTACGAGCAGTACTTC. This gives the protein CASSIGTASDYEQYF.

The V and J genes are TRBV5-1 and TRBJ2-7; tentatively, D is TRBD1 (5 bases). The CDR3 runs to 16 residues. With 4 bases removed from V and 0 bases from J, the gap between germline ends came to 17 bases. Germline V gives CDR1 SGHRS, CDR2 YFSETQ. The CDR3 DNA sequence: TGCGCCAGCAGCCCCGCCCAGGGTCTGGGCTCCTACGAGCAGTACTTC. It translates to CASSPAQGLGSYEQYF.

The chain uses TRBV18 and TRBJ2-5; D remains unclear. Germline V gives CDR1 KGHSH, CDR2 LQKENI. Trimming removed 0 bases from V and 2 bases from J, with 10 bases in between. The CDR3 has 15 amino acids. CDR3 region: CASSPPSLPQETQYF. In DNA form, the CDR3 reads TGTGCCAGCTCACCACCGTCCCTACCGCAAGAGACCCAGTACTTC.

The genes are TRBV7-9 and TRBJ1-2; D remains ambiguous. Per germline, CDR1 SEHNR and CDR2 FQNEAQ (reference sequence). Trimming removed 2 bases at V and 0 bases at J, with 4 bases between. CDR3 size: 13 residues. This CDR3 reads CASSLPANYGYTF. In nucleotides, the CDR3 is TGTGCCAGCAGCTTACCAGCTAACTATGGCTACACCTTC.

The chain couples TRBV2 to TRBJ2-2; D uncertain. The CDR3 consists of 16 residues. Germline loops: CDR1 SNHLY, CDR2 FYNNEI. V lost 2 bases and J lost 1, with 11 bases in between. CDR3 sequence: CASSETAPGNTGELFF. CDR3 nucleotides: TGTGCCAGCAGTGAAACGGCCCCGGGGAACACCGGGGAGCTGTTTTTT.

The gene calls are TRBV6-1 and TRBJ2-7; D may be TRBD1 (6 bases). The CDR3 contains 15 residues. V was pared by 2 bases and J by 8 bases, with 19 bases between. Germline CDR1 reads MNHNS; CDR2 reads SASEGT. CDR3 nucleotide sequence: TGTGCCAGCAGTGAATTTGGCGGACAGAATAAGAAGCAGTACTTC. Amino acids: CASSEFGGQNKKQYF.

This clone was counted between two and nine times. The genes are TRBV6-5 and TRBJ2-1; no definite D call. The CDR3 contains 13 residues. The V gene's germline CDR1 is MNHEY and CDR2 SVGAGI. V lost 0 bases, J lost 6 bases, and 6 bases lay in between. CDR3 region: CASSYSHTNEQFF. The CDR3 DNA sequence: TGTGCCAGCAGTTACTCGCACACCAATGAGCAGTTCTTC.

This clone was detected once. This chain joins TRBV6-1 and TRBJ1-4, with D maybe TRBD1 (5 bases). Per germline, CDR1 MNHNS and CDR2 SASEGT. This CDR3 spans 15 amino acids. The ends were cut back, 2 bases at V and 12 bases at J, with 19 bases in the middle. The CDR3 coding sequence is TGTGCCAGCAGTGAACAGGGAGGAGTTTGGAGACAACTGTTTTTT. Encoded protein: CASSEQGGVWRQLFF.

The chain uses TRBV7-3 and TRBJ2-3; TRBD2 matches at 10 bases. Trimming took 1 base from V and 2 from J; bases not matched to a gene: 3. CDR1 is SGHTA, CDR2 FQGTGA, per germline. The CDR3 is 16 amino acids. The CDR3 DNA is TGTGCCAGCAGCTTAATGCTAGCGGGAGTCACAGATACGCAGTATTTT. This encodes CASSLMLAGVTDTQYF. Full variable domain (missing parts from reference TRBV7-3 and TRBJ2-3): GAGVSQTPSNKVTEKGKYVELRCDPISGHTALYWYRQSLGQGPEFLIYFQGTGAADDSGLPNDRFFAVRPEGSVSTLKIQRTERGDSAVYLCASSLMLAGVTDTQYFGPGTRLTVL.

The chain has TRBV10-3 and TRBJ2-1; 7 bases map to TRBD1. V dropped 7 bases and J dropped 1; count of bases not matched to a gene: 4. Per the germline V gene, CDR1 is ENHRY and CDR2 is SYGVKD. The CDR3 spans 14 residues. CDR3 sequence reads: CAITQGQSYNEQFF. The CDR3 DNA follows: TGTGCCATCACCCAGGGACAGTCCTACAATGAGCAGTTCTTC.

The chain uses TRBV4-1 and TRBJ2-1; 8 bases map to TRBD2. Germline V gives CDR1 MGHRA, CDR2 YSYEKL. V lost 4 bases, J lost 10 bases, and 18 bases stayed unmatched. The CDR3 is 17 amino acids. In DNA, the CDR3 is TGCGCCAGCAGCCTACGCCCTAGCGGGCAAGGACTTCGGGAGCAGTTCTTC. Encoded protein: CASSLRPSGQGLREQFF.

This clone appeared a few times. The genes are TRBV10-3 and TRBJ2-1, with 9 bases identical to TRBD2. This CDR3 has 14 amino acids. The germline gives CDR1 ENHRY, CDR2 SYGVKD. Trimming at V came to 4 bases and at J to 4 bases, leaving 2 bases not matched to a gene. CDR3 amino acids: CAISGLADYNEQFF. CDR3 nucleotides: TGTGCCATCAGTGGACTAGCGGATTACAATGAGCAGTTCTTC.

The chain employs TRBV19 and TRBJ2-7; D possibly corresponds to TRBD1 (5 bases). This CDR3 is built from 14 residues. The germline V gene has CDR1 LNHDA and CDR2 SQIVND (reference sequence). Trimming removed 4 bases from V and 3 bases from J, with 13 bases in between. DNA for the CDR3: TGTGCCAGTAGTACCCCCGGGCAGGGCTACGAGCAGTACTTC. Its protein is CASSTPGQGYEQYF.

This clone was seen a few times. The rearrangement links TRBV7-3 to TRBJ2-1; 10 nucleotides agree with TRBD2. The CDR3 has 16 residues. CDR1 is SGHTA, CDR2 FQGTGA, per germline. The J segment lost 6 bases and the V segment lost 0 bases, leaving 5 bases of the junction unmatched. The CDR3 DNA sequence: TGTGCCAGCAGCTTAACCACTAGCGGGACCACCAATGAGCAGTTCTTC. As protein: CASSLTTSGTTNEQFF.

The chain recombines TRBV7-2 with TRBJ2-7, with 8 nucleotides matching TRBD1. The CDR3 consists of 14 residues. Germline CDR1 reads SGHTA; CDR2 reads FQGNSA. Trimming removed 5 bases from V and 5 bases from J; junction bases left unmatched: 8. The CDR3 protein is CASSRQGYSDEQYF. The CDR3 region has the DNA TGTGCCAGCAGCCGACAGGGGTATTCCGACGAGCAGTACTTC.

This clone was detected only once. The CDR3, as DNA: TGCGCCAGCAGCTTGGCCGGTCTGCGAGAGGGCCGCAATGAGCAGTTCTTC. Translating it yields CASSLAGLREGRNEQFF. The V gene is TRBV5-1, the J gene TRBJ2-1; a weak D match, TRBD2 (5 bases). Germline lookup yields CDR1 SGHRS and CDR2 YFSETQ. CDR3 length: 17 residues. Trimming took off 0 bases at V and 6 bases at J, with 19 bases between the two ends.

This clone was seen more than once but under ten times. This rearrangement joins TRBV6-6 to TRBJ1-2; D is uncertain. There are 11 residues in the CDR3. Germline CDR1 and CDR2: MNHNY and SVGAGI (reference sequence). Trimming took off 6 bases at V and 7 bases at J, with 9 bases between the two ends. This CDR3 reads CASSITGGYTF. CDR3 bases: TGTGCCAGCAGCATTACCGGTGGCTACACCTTC.

V gene TRBV5-4 combines with J gene TRBJ1-1, with TRBD1 identical over 7 bases. Per germline, CDR1 SGHNT and CDR2 YYREEE (reference sequence). J was trimmed by 3 bases and V by 4 bases; bases with no gene match: 9. CDR3 length equals 15 residues. The CDR3 region has the DNA TGTGCCAGCAGCGAGAGACAGGGTCGATACACTGAAGCTTTCTTT. Translated: CASSERQGRYTEAFF.

The rearrangement uses TRBV11-2 and TRBJ2-2; D is uncertain. CDR3 length: 15 amino acids. V was clipped by 5 bases and J by 2 bases, with 12 bases between them. CDR1 SGHAT and CDR2 FQNNGV come from the germline V gene. CDR3 DNA: TGTGCCAGCAGCCGTATCGCAGGAAACACCGGGGAGCTGTTTTTT. Its protein is CASSRIAGNTGELFF.

J is TRBJ2-1 and V is TRBV6-1; D possibly corresponds to TRBD2 (5 bases). The CDR3 runs to 15 residues. The V gene's germline CDR1 is MNHNS and CDR2 SASEGT. Trimming stripped 2 bases from V and 2 bases from J, with 10 bases between. Here the CDR3 reads CASSEQSGTYNEQFF. CDR3 bases: TGTGCCAGCAGTGAACAAAGCGGAACCTACAATGAGCAGTTCTTC.